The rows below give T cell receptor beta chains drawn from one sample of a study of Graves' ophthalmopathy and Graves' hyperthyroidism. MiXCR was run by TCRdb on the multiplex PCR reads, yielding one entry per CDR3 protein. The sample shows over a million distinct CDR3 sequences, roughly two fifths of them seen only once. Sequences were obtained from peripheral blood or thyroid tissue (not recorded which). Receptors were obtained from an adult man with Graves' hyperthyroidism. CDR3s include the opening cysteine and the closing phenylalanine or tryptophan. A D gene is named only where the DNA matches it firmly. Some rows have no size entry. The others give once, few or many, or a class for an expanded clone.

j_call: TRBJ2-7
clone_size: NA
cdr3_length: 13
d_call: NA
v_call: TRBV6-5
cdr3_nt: TGTGCCAGCGGGACATTTGACTCCTACGAGCAGTACTTC
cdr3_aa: CASGTFDSYEQYF

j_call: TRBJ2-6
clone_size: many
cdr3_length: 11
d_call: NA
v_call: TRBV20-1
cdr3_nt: TGCAGTGCTAGATTGGCCGACGTCCTGACTTTC
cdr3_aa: CSARLADVLTF

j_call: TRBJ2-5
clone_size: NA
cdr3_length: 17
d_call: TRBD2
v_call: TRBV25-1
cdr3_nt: TGTGCCAGCAGTTACTCTCCGGGACTAGCGGAGAAAGAGACCCAGTACTTC
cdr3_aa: CASSYSPGLAEKETQYF

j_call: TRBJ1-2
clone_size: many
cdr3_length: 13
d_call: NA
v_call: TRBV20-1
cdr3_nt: TGCAGTGCTAGGACCCAGGAGTACTATGGCTACACCTTC
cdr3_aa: CSARTQEYYGYTF

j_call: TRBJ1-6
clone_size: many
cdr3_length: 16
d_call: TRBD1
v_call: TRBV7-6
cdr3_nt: TGTGCCAGCAGCTTAGCACCGACAGGGGATAATTCACCCCTCCACTTT
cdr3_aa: CASSLAPTGDNSPLHF

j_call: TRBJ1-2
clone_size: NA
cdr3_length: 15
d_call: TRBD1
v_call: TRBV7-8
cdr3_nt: TGTGCCAGCAGCCCGGGACAGGGGGCCGGTAGCGGCTACACCTTC
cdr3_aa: CASSPGQGAGSGYTF

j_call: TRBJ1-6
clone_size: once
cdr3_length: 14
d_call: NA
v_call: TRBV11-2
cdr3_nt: TGTGCCAGCAGCTTAGATAATACCCGTTCACCCCTCCACTTT
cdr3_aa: CASSLDNTRSPLHF

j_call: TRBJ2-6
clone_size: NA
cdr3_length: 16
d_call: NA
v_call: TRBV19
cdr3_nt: TGTGCCAGTAGTATAGTACAGGGTAGTGGGGCCAACGTCCTGACTTTC
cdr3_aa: CASSIVQGSGANVLTF

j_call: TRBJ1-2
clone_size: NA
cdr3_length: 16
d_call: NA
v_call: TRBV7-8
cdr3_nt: TGTGCCAGCAGCCTAAAACGGGGGCCGTCTAACTATGGCTACACCTTC
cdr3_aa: CASSLKRGPSNYGYTF

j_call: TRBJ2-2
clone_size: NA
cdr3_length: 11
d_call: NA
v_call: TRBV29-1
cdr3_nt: TGCAGCGGGATCCACACCGGGGAGCTGTTTTTT
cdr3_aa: CSGIHTGELFF

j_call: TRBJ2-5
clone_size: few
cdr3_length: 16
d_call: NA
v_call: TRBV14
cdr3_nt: TGTGCCAGCAGCCAAGATAGTCTCCCAGAGTTGAAGACCCAGTACTTC
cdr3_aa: CASSQDSLPELKTQYF

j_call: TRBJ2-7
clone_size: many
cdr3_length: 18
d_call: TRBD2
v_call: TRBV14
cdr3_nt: TGTGCCAGCAGCCACGCACTAGCGGGTCCGAGCATCTCCTACGAGCAGTACTTC
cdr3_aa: CASSHALAGPSISYEQYF

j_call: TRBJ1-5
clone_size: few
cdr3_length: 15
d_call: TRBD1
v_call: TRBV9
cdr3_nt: TGTGCCAGCAGCGAGGGGACAGCCCGCAATCAGCCCCAGCATTTT
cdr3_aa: CASSEGTARNQPQHF

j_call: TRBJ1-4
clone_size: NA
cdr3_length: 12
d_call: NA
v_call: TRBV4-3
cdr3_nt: TGCGCCAGCAGCCAAGAAGGTGAAAAACTGTTTTTT
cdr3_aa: CASSQEGEKLFF

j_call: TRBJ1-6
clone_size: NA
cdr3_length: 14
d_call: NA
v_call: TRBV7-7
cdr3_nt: TGTGCCAGCAGCCCCGGGGATCTTAATTCACCCCTCCACTTT
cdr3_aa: CASSPGDLNSPLHF

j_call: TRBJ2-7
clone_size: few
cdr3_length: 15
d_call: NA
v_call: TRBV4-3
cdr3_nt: TGCGCCAGCAGCCAAGATTTCACACCCCGTTACGAGCAGTACTTC
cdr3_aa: CASSQDFTPRYEQYF

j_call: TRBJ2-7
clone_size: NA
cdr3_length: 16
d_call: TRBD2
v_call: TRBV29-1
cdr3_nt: TGCAGCGCTGAGGGACTAGCGGGAGGGGGGGTGTACGAGCAGTACTTC
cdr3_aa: CSAEGLAGGGVYEQYF

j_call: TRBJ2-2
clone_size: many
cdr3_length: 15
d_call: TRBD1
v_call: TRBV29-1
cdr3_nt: TGCAGCGGGAAGACCGGGACAGCTAACACCGGGGAGCTGTTTTTT
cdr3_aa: CSGKTGTANTGELFF

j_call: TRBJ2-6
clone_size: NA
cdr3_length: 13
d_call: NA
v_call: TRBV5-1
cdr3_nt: TGCGCCAGCAGCTTGCATGGGGCCAACGTCCTGACTTTC
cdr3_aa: CASSLHGANVLTF

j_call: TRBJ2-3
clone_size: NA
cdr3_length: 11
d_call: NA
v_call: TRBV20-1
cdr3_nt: TGCAGCGGTTCTAGCACAGATACGCAGTATTTT
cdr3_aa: CSGSSTDTQYF

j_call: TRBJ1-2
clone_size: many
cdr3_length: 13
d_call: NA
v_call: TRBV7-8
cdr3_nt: TGTGCCAGCAGCTTAGGAGGGAGTCACGGCTACACCTTC
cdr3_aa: CASSLGGSHGYTF

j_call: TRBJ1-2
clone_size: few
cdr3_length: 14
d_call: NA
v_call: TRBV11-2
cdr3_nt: TGTGCCAGCACCCCCGACAGGCCGCCCGAGGGCTACACCTTC
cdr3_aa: CASTPDRPPEGYTF

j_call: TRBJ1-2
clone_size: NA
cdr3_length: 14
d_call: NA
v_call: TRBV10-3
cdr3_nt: TGTGCCACCAGCCCGGGACACGGGAACTATGGCTACACCTTC
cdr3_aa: CATSPGHGNYGYTF

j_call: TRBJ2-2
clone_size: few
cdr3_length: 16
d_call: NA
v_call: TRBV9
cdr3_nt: TGTGCCAGCAGCGTCGGAACGGACTCTGGCACCGGGGAGCTGTTTTTT
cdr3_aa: CASSVGTDSGTGELFF

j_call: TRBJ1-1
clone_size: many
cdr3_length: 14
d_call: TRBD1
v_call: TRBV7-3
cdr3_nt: TGTGCCAGTAGTACACAGGGGCTGAACACTGAAGCTTTCTTT
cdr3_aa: CASSTQGLNTEAFF

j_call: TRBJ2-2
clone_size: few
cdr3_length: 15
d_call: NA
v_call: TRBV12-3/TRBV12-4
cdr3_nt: TGTGCCAGCAGATCCGGGACTCACAACACCGGGGAGCTGTTTTTT
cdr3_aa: CASRSGTHNTGELFF

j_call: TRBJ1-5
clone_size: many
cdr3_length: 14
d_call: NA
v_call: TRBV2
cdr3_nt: TGTGCCAGCAGTGGCGATAGGGAGAAACAGCCCCAGCATTTT
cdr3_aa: CASSGDREKQPQHF

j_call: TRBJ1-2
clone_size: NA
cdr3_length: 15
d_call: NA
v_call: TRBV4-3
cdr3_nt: TGCGCCAGCAGCCAAGGGTTCGGGCCCGTTGACGGCTACACCTTC
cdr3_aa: CASSQGFGPVDGYTF

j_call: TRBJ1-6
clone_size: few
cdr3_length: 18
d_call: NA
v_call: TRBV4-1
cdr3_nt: TGCGCCAGCAGCCAACATGAGGCGGGGAGCTCCTATAATTCACCCCTCCACTTT
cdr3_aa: CASSQHEAGSSYNSPLHF